This T cell receptor (beta chain) was captured in a study of blood T cell repertoires in COVID-19. About the research overall: The United States, Italy and Spain were the sources of the acute and convalescent COVID-19 samples. The analysed material was cDNA or gDNA that came from T cells, B-cell-depleted T cells, or PBMCs.

Under the authors' procedure: Researchers report that nucleated cell counts were estimated from reference gene primer amplification. Assay: immunoSEQ multiplex PCR; the TCRdb copy retains only in-frame clones and omits some. Clone size and the V and J calls come from that table; the DNA yielded D and trimming. The sample lists about 49,000 clones, around 90% occurring once. This CDR3 has 14 amino acids. V was pared by 4 bases and J by 4 bases, with 1 base of the junction left unmatched. Germline V lookup: CDR1 ENHRY, CDR2 SYGVKD. The receptor comes from a man older than 75 with acute or convalescent COVID-19. This chain joins TRBV10-3 and TRBJ1-5; 10 bases align to TRBD1. Sequenced input: peripheral blood. CDR3 in DNA: TGTGCCATCAGTGGGACAGGGGGTAATCAGCCCCAGCATTTT. Protein sequence: CAISGTGGNQPQHF.